The clone carrying this TCR beta chain was seen once. The sample is drawn from a study of control samples from healthy donors and cancer patients. Sequencing used immunoSEQ multiplex PCR; TCRdb keeps in-frame clones, though not all of them. The sample lists over 150,000 clones; approximately 93% were seen once. The clonotype originates from a middle-aged man in good health. Sequencing was done on a sample of blood.

CDR3 coding DNA: TGTGCCAGCAGACCTTCATCGGGGGAGACCCAGTACTTC. Translating gives CASRPSSGETQYF. The chain joins TRBV6-5 to TRBJ2-5; TRBD2 is a possible D gene (5 bases). The CDR3 is 13 amino acids. The germline V gene encodes CDR1 MNHEY and CDR2 SVGAGI. V lost 6 bases to trimming and J lost 5 bases, with 13 bases between them.